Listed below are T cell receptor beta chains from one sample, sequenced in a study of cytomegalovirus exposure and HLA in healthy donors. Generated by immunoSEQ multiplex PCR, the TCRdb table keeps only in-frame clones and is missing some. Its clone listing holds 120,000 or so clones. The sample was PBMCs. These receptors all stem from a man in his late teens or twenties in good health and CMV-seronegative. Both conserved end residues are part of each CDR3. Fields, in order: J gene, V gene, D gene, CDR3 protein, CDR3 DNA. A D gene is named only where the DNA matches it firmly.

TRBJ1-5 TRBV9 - CASSVAGSRNQPQHF TGTGCCAGCAGCGTAGCGGGTAGCCGCAATCAGCCCCAGCATTTT
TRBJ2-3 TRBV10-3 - CAISVSGSGWTDTQYF TGTGCCATCAGTGTGTCCGGGAGTGGGTGGACAGATACGCAGTATTTT
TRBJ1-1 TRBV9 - CASSVDVGRQAFF TGTGCCAGCAGCGTAGACGTTGGGAGGCAAGCTTTCTTT
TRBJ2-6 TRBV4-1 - CASSHERIGDYSGANVLTF TGCGCCAGCAGCCACGAACGGATAGGGGATTACTCTGGGGCCAACGTCCTGACTTTC
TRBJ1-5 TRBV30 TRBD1 CAWSFTGEYQPQHF TGTGCCTGGAGTTTTACAGGGGAGTATCAGCCCCAGCATTTT
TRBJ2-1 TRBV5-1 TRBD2 CASSLAVSGGAGNEQFF TGCGCCAGCAGCTTGGCGGTTTCGGGGGGGGCGGGTAATGAGCAGTTCTTC
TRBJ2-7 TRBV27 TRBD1 CASRPGQGAYEQYF TGTGCCAGCAGACCCGGACAGGGAGCCTACGAGCAGTACTTC
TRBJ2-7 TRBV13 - CASSLGDKSYEQYF TGTGCCAGCAGCTTGGGGGACAAAAGTTACGAGCAGTACTTC
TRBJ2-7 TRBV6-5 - CASSWSRESYEQYF TGTGCCAGCAGTTGGTCGCGGGAATCCTACGAGCAGTACTTC
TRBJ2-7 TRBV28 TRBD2 CTSGSYEQYF TGCACTAGCGGTTCCTACGAGCAGTACTTC
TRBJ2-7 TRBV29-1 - CSVGGRATYEQYF TGCAGCGTTGGAGGCAGGGCGACCTACGAGCAGTACTTC
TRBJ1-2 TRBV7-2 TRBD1 CASIRDRVNYGYTF TGTGCCAGCATCCGGGACAGAGTAAACTATGGCTACACCTTC
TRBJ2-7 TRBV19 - CASSLTGLTYEQYF TGTGCCAGTAGTTTGACAGGCCTTACTTACGAGCAGTACTTC
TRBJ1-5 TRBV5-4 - CASSNGRSNQPQHF TGTGCCAGCAGTAACGGGAGAAGCAATCAGCCCCAGCATTTT
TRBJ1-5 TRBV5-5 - CASSLIASSNQPQHF TGTGCCAGCAGCTTGATAGCCTCTAGCAATCAGCCCCAGCATTTT